This T cell receptor beta chain derives from a study of T cells in Graves' hyperthyroidism and ophthalmopathy. Study conclusions and caveats: With a median lead of around 6.7 months before onset, the model predicted ophthalmopathy.

Researchers took RNA transcripts and amplified the TCR beta CDR3 regions from them. HTBI primers were employed in a first-round RT-PCR of the TCR CDR3. MiXCR, applied by TCRdb to the multiplex PCR reads, yields one record per CDR3 protein. This sample has 360,000 or so distinct CDR3 sequences; around a sixth occur once, and the top ten carry around 16%. Per the germline V gene, CDR1 is SGHTA and CDR2 is FQGNSA. This CDR3 is built from 11 residues. V lost 6 bases to trimming and J lost 5 bases, with 8 bases between them. Diagnoses rested on clinical symptoms, serum thyroxine and TRAb, thyroid ultrasound and orbital computed tomography. In this sample, this clonotype turned up many times. Its antigen is not known.

The chain has TRBV7-2 and TRBJ2-7; D is ambiguous. This TCR was recovered from a woman aged 40 to 49 with Graves' ophthalmopathy. Sequencing input: blood. The CDR3 nucleotides are TGTGCCAGCAGGGGTCTTCACGAGCAGTACTTC. Protein: CASRGLHEQYF. Combining the CDR3 with reference TRBV7-2 and TRBJ2-7 gives the whole variable domain GAGVSQSPSNKVTEKGKDVELRCDPISGHTALYWYRQSLGQGLEFLIYFQGNSAPDKSGLPSDRFSAERTGGSVSTLTIQRTQQEDSAVYLCASRGLHEQYFGPGTRLTVT.